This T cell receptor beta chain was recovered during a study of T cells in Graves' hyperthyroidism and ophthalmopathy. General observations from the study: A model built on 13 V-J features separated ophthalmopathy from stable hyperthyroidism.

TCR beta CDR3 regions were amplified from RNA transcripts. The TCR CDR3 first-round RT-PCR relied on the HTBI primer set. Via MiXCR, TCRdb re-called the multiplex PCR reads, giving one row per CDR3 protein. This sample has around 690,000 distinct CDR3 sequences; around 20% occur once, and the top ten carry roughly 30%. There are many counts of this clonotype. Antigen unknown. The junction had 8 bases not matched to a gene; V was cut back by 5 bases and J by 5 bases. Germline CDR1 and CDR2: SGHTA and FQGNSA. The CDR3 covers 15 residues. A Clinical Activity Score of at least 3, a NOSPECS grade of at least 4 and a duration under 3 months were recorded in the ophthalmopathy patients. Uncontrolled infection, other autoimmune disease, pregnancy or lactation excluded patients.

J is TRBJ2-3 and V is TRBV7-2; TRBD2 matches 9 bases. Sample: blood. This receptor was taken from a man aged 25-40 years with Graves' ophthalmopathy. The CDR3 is CASSPGLASRDTQYF. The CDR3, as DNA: TGTGCCAGCAGCCCCGGACTAGCGAGCCGAGATACGCAGTATTTT. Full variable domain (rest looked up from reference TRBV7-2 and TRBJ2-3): GAGVSQSPSNKVTEKGKDVELRCDPISGHTALYWYRQSLGQGLEFLIYFQGNSAPDKSGLPSDRFSAERTGGSVSTLTIQRTQQEDSAVYLCASSPGLASRDTQYFGPGTRLTVL.